This entry lists 30 T cell receptor beta chains sequenced from one sample in a study of T-cell reconstitution after alpha-beta-depleted transplantation in children. Unique molecular identifiers featured in how the TCRbeta library was prepared. TCRdb fed the PCR reads into MiXCR, producing one record per CDR3 protein. The sample holds 230,000 or so distinct CDR3 sequences, about 9.6% seen once. The source was PBMCs from the stem cell graft donor, collected from the stem cell graft. The receptor source for this set is a human donor who donated a stem cell graft to a child with SCID.

This clonotype was seen ten or more times. V is TRBV5-1 and J is TRBJ1-2, with 9 bases aligning to TRBD1. V lost 4 bases and J lost 4; bases outside the gene matches: 8. CDR3 length: 15 residues. Germline assignment: CDR1 SGHRS and CDR2 YFSETQ. This chain's CDR3 is CASSPPGQGFYGYTF. For the CDR3, the DNA is TGCGCCAGCAGCCCACCGGGACAGGGATTCTATGGCTACACCTTC. The whole variable domain, filled in from reference TRBV5-1 and TRBJ1-2, reads KAGVTQTPRYLIKTRGQQVTLSCSPISGHRSVSWYQQTPGQGLQFLFEYFSETQRNKGNFPGRFSGRQFSNSRSEMNVSTLELGDSALYLCASSPPGQGFYGYTFGSGTRLTVV.

V gene TRBV20-1 combines with J gene TRBJ1-2; D is uncertain. V lost 5 bases to trimming and J lost 1 base, with 17 bases between them. CDR1 and CDR2 from the germline V gene are DFQATT and SNEGSKA (reference sequence). The CDR3 length is 15 residues. CDR3 coding DNA: TGCAGTGCTGTCTTGGCTAGGCCGTTTAACTATGGCTACACCTTC. Its translation: CSAVLARPFNYGYTF.

The table lists this clonotype with many counts. The chain has TRBV6-5 and TRBJ1-2; D might be TRBD1 (5 bases). Germline V lookup: CDR1 MNHEY, CDR2 SVGAGI. The CDR3 length is 12 residues. The V and J ends lost 2 bases and 5 bases respectively, with 6 bases between them. The CDR3 sequence: CASSYPGYGYTF. The CDR3 nucleotides read TGTGCCAGCAGTTACCCAGGGTATGGCTACACCTTC.

Many counts were recorded for this clonotype. In DNA, the CDR3 is TGCGCCAGCAGCCGGGGGACAGGGCTAAATAACGAGCAGTACTTC. It is translated as CASSRGTGLNNEQYF. V gene TRBV5-1 combines with J gene TRBJ2-7; 9 nucleotides match TRBD1. The V gene's germline CDR1 is SGHRS and CDR2 YFSETQ. This CDR3 contains 15 residues. The junction had 10 bases not matched to a gene; V was cut back by 4 bases and J by 5 bases.

There are many counts of this clonotype. J is TRBJ2-3 and V is TRBV5-1, with a possible D match to TRBD1 (5 bases). The V gene lost 3 bases and the J gene lost 6 bases, with 11 bases spanning the gap. The CDR3 has 13 amino acids. Germline assignment: CDR1 SGHRS and CDR2 YFSETQ. As DNA, the CDR3 is TGCGCCAGCAGCTCAGAAAAGGGGGATACGCAGTATTTT. Translating gives CASSSEKGDTQYF.

Ten or more counts support this clonotype. The V call is TRBV28, the J call TRBJ2-1; D possibly matches TRBD1 or TRBD2 (5 bases each). V shed 3 bases and J shed 8 bases, with 5 bases lying between them. The CDR3 loop spans 11 amino acids. Germline V gene lookup returns CDR1 MDHEN and CDR2 SYDVKM. CDR3 sequence: CASSLGDEQFF. The CDR3 coding sequence is TGTGCCAGCAGTTTGGGGGATGAGCAGTTCTTC.

This clonotype occurred many times. This sequence joins TRBV15 and TRBJ2-7, with D possibly matching TRBD2 (5 bases). The length of the CDR3 is 16 residues. Germline CDR1 reads LNHNV; CDR2 reads YYDKDF (reference sequence). V lost 3 bases, J lost 0 bases, and 15 bases lay in between. CDR3 DNA sequence: TGTGCCACCAGCAGCCTTTGGACGGGGAGCTCCTACGAGCAGTACTTC. This sequence encodes CATSSLWTGSSYEQYF.

At least ten counts were recorded for this clonotype. The genes are TRBV29-1 and TRBJ1-1; D perhaps matches TRBD1 (6 bases). The CDR3 loop spans 12 amino acids. V was pared by 0 bases and J by 8 bases, with 10 bases between. Germline loops: CDR1 SQVTM, CDR2 ANQGSEA. The CDR3 DNA sequence: TGCAGCGTTGAAGAGGGGGCAGGGGAAGCTTTCTTT. Translation: CSVEEGAGEAFF. The full variable domain, completed using reference TRBV29-1 and TRBJ1-1, is SAVISQKPSRDICQRGTSLTIQCQVDSQVTMMFWYRQQPGQSLTLIATANQGSEATYESGFVIDKFPISRPNLTFSTLTVSNMSPEDSSIYLCSVEEGAGEAFFGQGTRLTVV.

This clonotype was counted at least ten times. The chain links TRBV6-5 to TRBJ2-7, with D possibly called TRBD1 or TRBD2 (5 bases each). The CDR3 loop spans 15 amino acids. Germline V CDR1 and CDR2: MNHEY, SVGAGI. V lost 4 bases and J lost 3, with 16 bases in between. Here the CDR3 DNA reads TGTGCCAGCAGTTCCGGGGAAGGGGAAGTCTACGAGCAGTACTTC. This encodes CASSSGEGEVYEQYF.

The genes are TRBV7-9 and TRBJ1-2, with TRBD1 as a possible D gene (6 bases). Germline assignment: CDR1 SEHNR and CDR2 FQNEAQ (reference sequence). V was shortened by 0 bases and J by 8 bases, with 13 bases between the two germline ends. CDR3 length: 14 amino acids. CDR3: CASSLAGQGLGYTF. The CDR3 nucleotides read TGTGCCAGCAGCTTAGCCGGTCAGGGGCTGGGCTACACCTTC.

In its sample, this clonotype was seen many times. The J gene is TRBJ2-7, the V gene TRBV5-6; TRBD1 is a possible D gene (6 bases). From germline, CDR1 is SGHDT and CDR2 YYEEEE. V was shortened by 0 bases and J by 5 bases, with 9 bases between the two germline ends. This CDR3 contains 13 residues. Written as DNA, the CDR3 is TGTGCCAGCAGCTTGGGGACAGTAGACGAGCAGTACTTC. Its translation is CASSLGTVDEQYF.

This clonotype was observed at least ten times. The chain links TRBV20-1 to TRBJ2-7; 10 nucleotides agree with TRBD1. Germline lookup yields CDR1 DFQATT and CDR2 SNEGSKA (reference sequence). This CDR3 contains 12 residues. The V and J ends lost 5 bases and 6 bases, in that order; junction bases with no gene match: 4. The CDR3 loop reads CSAWDRGGEQYF. The CDR3 DNA sequence: TGCAGTGCTTGGGACAGGGGTGGCGAGCAGTACTTC.

This clonotype occurred many times. This chain joins TRBV5-1 and TRBJ2-2; unclear D gene. Trimming took off 1 base at V and 4 bases at J, with 8 bases between the two ends. The CDR3 has 14 amino acids. Germline V gene sequence: CDR1 SGHRS, CDR2 YFSETQ. This CDR3 reads CASSLSALTGELFF. The CDR3 DNA follows: TGCGCCAGCAGCTTGTCGGCCCTCACCGGGGAGCTGTTTTTT.

This clonotype was picked up many times. The V and J genes are TRBV6-5 and TRBJ2-5; 13 nucleotides align to TRBD2. This CDR3 region has 18 residues. Germline V CDR1 and CDR2: MNHEY, SVGAGI. V dropped 2 bases and J dropped 4; count of bases not matched to a gene: 10. The CDR3 DNA reads TGTGCCAGCAGTTACATCACTAGCGGGGGGGCCAGCTCAGAGACCCAGTACTTC. Translating it yields CASSYITSGGASSETQYF.

This clonotype showed up many times. The chain carries TRBV2 and TRBJ2-3, with a weak D call TRBD2 (6 bases). Germline CDR1 and CDR2: SNHLY and FYNNEI. This CDR3 is 17 amino acids long. V was pared by 2 bases and J by 0 bases, with 15 bases between. This CDR3 is CASSESGRLGSTDTQYF. As DNA, the CDR3 is TGTGCCAGCAGTGAATCGGGCAGACTAGGTAGCACAGATACGCAGTATTTT.

This clonotype was seen many times. The chain couples TRBV4-1 to TRBJ1-1; a weak D match, TRBD1 (6 bases). This CDR3 comprises 16 residues. CDR1 MGHRA and CDR2 YSYEKL come from the germline V gene. Trimming left V 1 base short and J 1 base short, with 13 bases between. The CDR3 here is CASSQGRGSANTEAFF. The CDR3, as DNA: TGCGCCAGCAGCCAAGGAAGGGGGTCAGCGAACACTGAAGCTTTCTTT.

This clonotype was detected many times. The rearrangement joins TRBV20-1 to TRBJ2-3, with 8 bases fitting TRBD1. Germline CDR1 DFQATT, CDR2 SNEGSKA (reference sequence). The CDR3 spans 12 residues. Trimming removed 4 bases from V and 4 bases from J; junction bases left unmatched: 1. CDR3 sequence: CSAKTGADTQYF. The CDR3, as DNA: TGCAGTGCTAAGACAGGGGCAGATACGCAGTATTTT.

As regards this clonotype: This may come from a read error, since a much larger clone is one base off. The chain carries TRBV5-1 and TRBJ1-4; D unresolved. This CDR3 has 15 residues. The germline V gene encodes CDR1 SGHRS and CDR2 YFSETQ. Here the CDR3 DNA reads TGCGCCAGCAGCGCATGGAGCACAACTAATGAAAAACTGGTTTTT. This sequence encodes CASSAWSTTNEKLVF.

This clonotype was counted many times. This chain connects TRBV5-1 to TRBJ2-3; 14 nucleotides agree with TRBD2. J lost 0 bases, V lost 4 bases, and 4 bases had no gene match. Germline V gene sequence: CDR1 SGHRS, CDR2 YFSETQ. The CDR3 spans 17 residues. CDR3 residues: CASSPGLAGASTDTQYF. CDR3 nucleotide sequence: TGCGCCAGCAGCCCGGGACTAGCGGGAGCGAGCACAGATACGCAGTATTTT.

There are many counts of this clonotype. The chain combines TRBV7-8 with TRBJ2-2, with 7 bases matching TRBD2. CDR1 and CDR2 from the germline V gene are SGHVS and FQNEAQ. Losses at the gene ends were 5 bases for V and 5 bases for J; bases not matched to a gene: 8. The CDR3 has 15 amino acids. CDR3 residues: CASSPRDYLTGELFF. The CDR3 nucleotides read TGTGCCAGCAGCCCACGGGACTACCTGACCGGGGAGCTGTTTTTT.

The rearrangement links TRBV4-2 to TRBJ1-4; D is perhaps TRBD1 (5 bases). The CDR3 length is 15 residues. Trimming removed 4 bases at V and 4 bases at J, with 13 bases between. The germline V gene encodes CDR1 LGHNA and CDR2 YNFKEQ. The DNA for the CDR3 is TGTGCCAGCAGCCCTTGCTCAGGGTATAATGAAAAACTGTTTTTT. Residues: CASSPCSGYNEKLFF.

This clonotype has a handful of counts. The J gene is TRBJ2-7, the V gene TRBV5-1; 7 bases map to TRBD1. There are 14 residues in the CDR3. Unmatched junction bases numbered 8, after V lost 5 bases and J lost 3 bases. Germline CDR1 and CDR2: SGHRS and YFSETQ. CDR3 coding DNA: TGCGCCAGCAGTTGGACAGGATCCCACTACGAGCAGTACTTC. Translating it yields CASSWTGSHYEQYF.

This clonotype has ten or more counts. J is TRBJ2-7 and V is TRBV5-5, with 7 bases matching TRBD1. Germline CDR1 is SGHKS and CDR2 is YYEKEE (reference sequence). J was trimmed by 0 bases and V by 3 bases; bases with no gene match: 6. This CDR3 is built from 15 residues. The CDR3 DNA reads TGTGCCAGCAGCTCGTGGGACAGAAGCTCCTACGAGCAGTACTTC. Translated, it gives CASSSWDRSSYEQYF.

This clonotype showed up many times. The chain employs TRBV27 and TRBJ1-6; D ambiguous. From germline, CDR1 is MNHEY and CDR2 SMNVEV (reference sequence). The CDR3 runs to 13 residues. The germline V and J ends were trimmed by 2 bases and 4 bases, with 3 bases remaining between them. The CDR3 DNA follows: TGTGCCAGCAGTTTAGGGTATAATTCACCCCTCCACTTT. It is translated as CASSLGYNSPLHF.

This clonotype turned up a few times. The chain is built from TRBV7-2 and TRBJ2-5, with 10 nucleotides matching TRBD2. The CDR3 runs to 15 residues. Germline assignment: CDR1 SGHTA and CDR2 FQGNSA. J gave up 6 bases and V 4 bases, and 8 bases lay outside the gene matches. The CDR3, as DNA: TGTGCCAGCAGCTCGACTAGCGGGTCAGGAAAGACCCAGTACTTC. It specifies CASSSTSGSGKTQYF.

This clonotype appeared many times. The chain links TRBV18 to TRBJ2-1, with D unresolved. Germline loops: CDR1 KGHSH, CDR2 LQKENI. Trimming cost V 3 bases and J 0 bases, with 12 bases left between them. This CDR3 is built from 16 residues. The CDR3 here is CASSPHVASSYNEQFF. The CDR3 region has the DNA TGTGCCAGCTCACCCCACGTGGCGAGCTCCTACAATGAGCAGTTCTTC.

This clonotype was observed at least ten times. The V gene is TRBV7-2, the J gene TRBJ2-3; 13 bases map to TRBD2. This CDR3 region has 17 residues. The V and J ends lost 5 bases and 1 base, in that order; junction bases with no gene match: 6. Germline V lookup: CDR1 SGHTA, CDR2 FQGNSA. The CDR3 DNA reads TGTGCCAGCAGCAACAGAGGGACTAGCGGGGGCACAGATACGCAGTATTTT. Encoded protein: CASSNRGTSGGTDTQYF.

The rearrangement uses TRBV30 and TRBJ1-4, with a weak D call TRBD1 (6 bases). Germline V gives CDR1 GTSNPN, CDR2 SVGIG (reference sequence). Between the trimmed V and J ends, which lost 3 bases and 8 bases, there was a span of 10 bases. CDR3 length: 12 residues. In DNA, the CDR3 is TGTGCCTGGAGCGTTCAGGGGGAAAAACTGTTTTTT. This codes for CAWSVQGEKLFF.

This clonotype has a count of ten or more. V is TRBV18 and J is TRBJ1-1; maybe TRBD1 (5 bases). Germline V CDR1 and CDR2: KGHSH, LQKENI. The V end was cut by 3 bases, the J end by 8 bases, with 10 bases between. This CDR3 comprises 12 residues. The CDR3 nucleotides read TGTGCCAGCTCACCCTTGGGACGGGAAGCTTTCTTT. This translates into CASSPLGREAFF.

The gene calls are TRBV12-5 and TRBJ1-1, with D unclear. Germline V CDR1 and CDR2: LGHNT, FRNRAP. The V end was cut by 3 bases, the J end by 7 bases, with 21 bases between. The CDR3 length is 16 residues. The CDR3 sequence: CASGFTLEGAISEAFF. In DNA, the CDR3 is TGTGCTAGTGGTTTTACCCTAGAGGGCGCGATCAGTGAAGCTTTCTTT.